Following are 13 T cell receptor beta chains from one sample sequenced in a study of blood T cell repertoires in COVID-19. TCRdb's copy holds only in-frame clones and misses some; the assay was immunoSEQ multiplex PCR. The table lists about 250,000 clones, 81% of them singletons. Sequenced sample: peripheral blood. These receptor sequences come from a woman older than 75 with acute or convalescent COVID-19.

The genes are TRBV28 and TRBJ2-5; perhaps TRBD2 as D (5 bases). This CDR3 is built from 14 residues. Germline CDR1 reads MDHEN; CDR2 reads SYDVKM. The V end was cut by 5 bases, the J end by 2 bases, with 12 bases between. In DNA form, the CDR3 reads TGTGCCAGCAGTACCCATCCGGGGCAAGAGACCCAGTACTTC. This encodes CASSTHPGQETQYF.

The chain joins TRBV2 to TRBJ1-4, with TRBD1 as a possible D gene (5 bases). CDR3 length: 13 residues. V was cut by 7 bases and J by 7 bases, with 13 bases left in between. CDR1 is SNHLY, CDR2 FYNNEI, per germline. The CDR3 reads CASTGGRGEKLFF. In DNA, the CDR3 is TGTGCCAGCACTGGCGGGAGGGGTGAAAAACTGTTTTTT. Looking up the rest from reference TRBV2 and TRBJ1-4 gives the full variable domain: EPEVTQTPSHQVTQMGQEVILRCVPISNHLYFYWYRQILGQKVEFLVSFYNNEISEKSEIFDDQFSVERPDGSNFTLKIRSTKLEDSAMYFCASTGGRGEKLFFGSGTQLSVL.

The chain combines TRBV6-6 with TRBJ1-1; 7 nucleotides align to TRBD1. The V and J ends lost 5 bases and 2 bases, in that order; junction bases with no gene match: 14. Germline CDR1 is MNHNY and CDR2 is SVGAGI (reference sequence). The CDR3 sequence is 17 residues long. The CDR3: CASSHFRQGRSNTEAFF. Here the CDR3 DNA reads TGTGCCAGCAGTCATTTCCGACAGGGAAGATCTAACACTGAAGCTTTCTTT.

V gene TRBV7-9 combines with J gene TRBJ1-3; 8 bases are shared with TRBD1. The V and J ends lost 3 bases and 0 bases, in that order; junction bases with no gene match: 13. Germline assignment: CDR1 SEHNR and CDR2 FQNEAQ (reference sequence). The CDR3 has 19 residues. The CDR3 region is CASSLAGVDRASSGNTIYF. In DNA, the CDR3 is TGTGCCAGCAGCTTGGCCGGGGTGGACAGGGCGAGCTCTGGAAACACCATATATTTT. Based on the CDR3 plus reference TRBV7-9 and TRBJ1-3, the full variable domain is DTGVSQNPRHKITKRGQNVTFRCDPISEHNRLYWYRQTLGQGPEFLTYFQNEAQLEKSRLLSDRFSAERPKGSFSTLEIQRTEQGDSAMYLCASSLAGVDRASSGNTIYFGEGSWLTVV.

The gene calls are TRBV28 and TRBJ1-5, with D possibly TRBD1 on 5 matching bases. Germline lookup yields CDR1 MDHEN and CDR2 SYDVKM. The CDR3 covers 14 residues. V was shortened by 5 bases and J by 10 bases, with 18 bases between the two germline ends. The CDR3 sequence: CASSLGGMRSPQHF. Here the CDR3 DNA reads TGTGCCAGCAGTCTCGGGGGTATGCGTTCACCCCAGCATTTT.

The V gene is TRBV5-4, the J gene TRBJ1-2, with TRBD1 matching over 7 bases. The CDR3 totals 15 residues. Per the germline V gene, CDR1 is SGHNT and CDR2 is YYREEE (reference sequence). Trimming took 3 bases from V and 3 from J; bases not matched to a gene: 8. The CDR3 is CASSSGTEYYYGYTF. CDR3 nucleotide sequence: TGTGCCAGCAGCTCCGGGACAGAATATTACTATGGCTACACCTTC.

The CDR3 region is CASDRGGESYEQYF. The DNA of the CDR3 is TGTGCCAGCGATCGGGGGGGAGAATCCTACGAGCAGTACTTC. The chain is built from TRBV19 and TRBJ2-7, with 8 bases that match TRBD2. V was pared by 9 bases and J by 1 base, with 8 bases of the junction left unmatched. This CDR3 has 14 residues. The germline CDR1 and CDR2 sequences are LNHDA and SQIVND (reference sequence). The whole variable domain, remainder taken from reference TRBV19 and TRBJ2-7, is DGGITQSPKYLFRKEGQNVTLSCEQNLNHDAMYWYRQDPGQGLRLIYYSQIVNDFQKGDIAEGYSVSREKKESFPLTVTSAQKNPTAFYLCASDRGGESYEQYFGPGTRLTVT.

The chain carries TRBV6-5 and TRBJ1-1; perhaps TRBD1 as D (5 bases). This CDR3 has 14 residues. V was cut by 7 bases and J by 5 bases, with 17 bases left in between. Germline V CDR1 and CDR2: MNHEY, SVGAGI. Here the CDR3 DNA reads TGTGCCAGCAATCCGCTCAGGGCGAGGACTGAAGCTTTCTTT. Translated: CASNPLRARTEAFF.

This clone was observed once. This chain uses TRBV6-5 with TRBJ1-5; D is unclear. CDR1 is MNHEY, CDR2 SVGAGI, per germline. This CDR3 has 12 amino acids. V was trimmed by 7 bases and J by 1 base, leaving 5 bases between them. CDR3 protein: CASNKSNQPQHF. For the CDR3, the DNA is TGTGCCAGCAACAAGAGCAATCAGCCCCAGCATTTT.

The chain carries TRBV29-1 and TRBJ1-2; no clear D. Germline V gives CDR1 SQVTM, CDR2 ANQGSEA. V lost 6 bases to trimming and J lost 5 bases, with 13 bases between them. This CDR3 is built from 12 residues. The CDR3 loop is CSVPGARYGYTF. The DNA for the CDR3 is TGCAGCGTCCCCGGCGCCAGGTATGGCTACACCTTC.

The V and J genes are TRBV25-1 and TRBJ1-4, with D possibly TRBD1 on 5 matching bases. CDR3 length: 12 residues. CDR1 and CDR2 from the germline V gene are MGHDK and SYGVNS. V gave up 4 bases and J gave up 10 bases, with 10 bases separating them. The CDR3 DNA sequence: TGTGCCAGCAGTGGGCATAGGGGAAAACTGTTTTTT. Its translation is CASSGHRGKLFF. The whole variable domain, remainder taken from reference TRBV25-1 and TRBJ1-4, is EADIYQTPRYLVIGTGKKITLECSQTMGHDKMYWYQQDPGMELHLIHYSYGVNSTEKGDLSSESTVSRIRTEHFPLTLESARPSHTSQYLCASSGHRGKLFFGSGTQLSVL.

This clone was observed a handful of times. CDR3 amino acids: CASSLPPGRGSTDTQYF. The CDR3 DNA reads as TGTGCCAGCAGCCTACCCCCTGGCAGGGGGTCGACAGATACGCAGTATTTT. V gene TRBV7-9 combines with J gene TRBJ2-3; TRBD1 agrees at 7 bases. The CDR3 runs 17 residues. V lost 5 bases, J lost 3 bases, and 14 bases stayed unmatched. Germline-derived CDR1 and CDR2 are SEHNR and FQNEAQ (reference sequence).

The V and J genes are TRBV18 and TRBJ2-7, with TRBD1 identical over 7 bases. Germline CDR1 KGHSH, CDR2 LQKENI. The CDR3 has 15 residues. V gave up 2 bases and J gave up 3 bases; unmatched junction bases: 7. The CDR3 loop is CASSPTGQRVYEQYF. In DNA form, the CDR3 reads TGTGCCAGCTCACCAACGGGACAGCGAGTCTACGAGCAGTACTTC. Combining the CDR3 with reference TRBV18 and TRBJ2-7 gives the whole variable domain NAGVMQNPRHLVRRRGQEARLRCSPMKGHSHVYWYRQLPEEGLKFMVYLQKENIIDESGMPKERFSAEFPKEGPSILRIQQVVRGDSAAYFCASSPTGQRVYEQYFGPGTRLTVT.